Below are 4 T cell receptor beta chains sequenced from a single sample in a study of cytomegalovirus exposure and HLA in healthy donors. Vbeta (60) and Jbeta (13) primers were used in the PCR. Libraries were prepared by immunoSEQ multiplex PCR; TCRdb keeps only in-frame clonotypes and omits some of them. The sample consists of more than 110,000 clones, about 78% of them appearing once. The sequencing sample was made of PBMCs. Every receptor here comes from a man aged 35 to 55 in good health and CMV-seropositive.

This chain connects TRBV7-2 to TRBJ1-4, with D unclear. The CDR3 extends over 15 amino acids. Trimming stripped 3 bases from V and 2 bases from J, with 10 bases between. CDR1 is SGHTA and CDR2 is FQGNSA in the germline V gene. CDR3 nucleotides: TGTGCCAGCAGCTTTCCAGGATCTACTAATGAAAAACTGTTTTTT. As protein: CASSFPGSTNEKLFF.

This clone was counted a single time. The chain recombines TRBV7-9 with TRBJ2-5, with 7 bases matching TRBD1. Germline V gene sequence: CDR1 SEHNR, CDR2 FQNEAQ (reference sequence). V gave up 5 bases and J gave up 5 bases; unmatched junction bases: 5. The CDR3 consists of 13 residues. The CDR3 bases are TGTGCCAGCAGCAACAGGGGTGGGGAGACCCAGTACTTC. It is translated as CASSNRGGETQYF.

This chain uses TRBV18 with TRBJ1-2, with 7 bases identical to TRBD1. CDR1 and CDR2 (germline): KGHSH, LQKENI. The junction had 5 bases not matched to a gene; V was cut back by 0 bases and J by 4 bases. The CDR3 has 15 amino acids. The CDR3 nucleotides read TGTGCCAGCTCACCACCGGGGGACAGCCTCTATGGCTACACCTTC. This codes for CASSPPGDSLYGYTF.

The rearrangement links TRBV5-6 to TRBJ2-2; D is unclear. The germline CDR1 and CDR2 sequences are SGHDT and YYEEEE. V shed 1 base and J shed 0 bases, with 7 bases lying between them. This CDR3 spans 15 amino acids. In DNA form, the CDR3 reads TGTGCCAGCAGCTTGCTAGTTACGAACACCGGGGAGCTGTTTTTT. It specifies CASSLLVTNTGELFF.